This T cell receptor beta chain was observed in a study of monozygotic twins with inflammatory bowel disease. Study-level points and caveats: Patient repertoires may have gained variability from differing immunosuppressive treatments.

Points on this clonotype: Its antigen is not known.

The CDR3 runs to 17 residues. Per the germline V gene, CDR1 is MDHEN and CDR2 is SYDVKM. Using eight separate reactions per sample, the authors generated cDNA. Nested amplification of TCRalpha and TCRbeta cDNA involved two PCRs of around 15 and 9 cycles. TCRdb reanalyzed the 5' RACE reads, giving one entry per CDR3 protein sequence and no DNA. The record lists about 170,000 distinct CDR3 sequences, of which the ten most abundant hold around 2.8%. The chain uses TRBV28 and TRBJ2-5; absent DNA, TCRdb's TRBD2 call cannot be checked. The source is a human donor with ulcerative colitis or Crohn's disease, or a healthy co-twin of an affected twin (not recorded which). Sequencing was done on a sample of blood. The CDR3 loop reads CASSPGLAGGRGETQYF.